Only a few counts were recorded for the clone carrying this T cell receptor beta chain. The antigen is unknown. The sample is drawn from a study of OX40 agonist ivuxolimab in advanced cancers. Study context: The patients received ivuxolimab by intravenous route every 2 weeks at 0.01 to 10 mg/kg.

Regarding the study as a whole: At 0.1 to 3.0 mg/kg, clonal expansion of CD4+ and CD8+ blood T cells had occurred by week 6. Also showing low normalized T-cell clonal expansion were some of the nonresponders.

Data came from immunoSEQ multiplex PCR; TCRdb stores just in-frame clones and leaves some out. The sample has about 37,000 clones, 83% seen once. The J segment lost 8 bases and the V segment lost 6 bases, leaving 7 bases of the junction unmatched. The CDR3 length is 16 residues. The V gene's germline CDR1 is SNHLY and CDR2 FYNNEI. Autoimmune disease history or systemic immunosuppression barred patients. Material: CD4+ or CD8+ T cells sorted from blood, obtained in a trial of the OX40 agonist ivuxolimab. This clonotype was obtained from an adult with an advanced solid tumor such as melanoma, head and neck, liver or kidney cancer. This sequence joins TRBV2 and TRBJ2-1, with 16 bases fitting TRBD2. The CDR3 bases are TGTGCCAGCAGAGTCGGGACTAGCGGGGGGGCAGATGAGCAGTTCTTC. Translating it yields CASRVGTSGGADEQFF.